The rows below give T cell receptor beta chains drawn from one sample of a study of blood T cells in healthy people across ages. TCRdb itself ran the 5' RACE reads through MiXCR, one entry per CDR3 protein. Of 700,000 to 950,000 distinct CDR3 sequences listed, roughly 64% were seen once; the top ten hold about 20%. The material sequenced was blood. These receptors originate from a man between 25 and 39 years old in good health. The CDR3 runs from the conserved cysteine through the conserved F or W. A D gene is named only where the DNA matches it firmly. Clone sizes are given selectively: once, few, many, or a class where the clone is expanded.

V	length	J	D	size	CDR3	DNA
TRBV4-1	17	TRBJ1-1	NA	NA	CASSKGPGRVGDTEAFF	TGCGCCAGCAGCAAGGGGCCAGGGCGTGTAGGTGACACTGAAGCTTTCTTT
TRBV29-1	14	TRBJ2-3	TRBD2	NA	CSGGRRLAGDTRYF	TGCAGCGGAGGACGGAGACTAGCGGGGGATACGCGGTATTTT
TRBV20-1	15	TRBJ2-5	TRBD2	few	CSASASSGSRETQYF	TGCAGTGCTAGTGCCTCGAGCGGGAGTCGAGAGACCCAGTACTTC
TRBV7-7	14	TRBJ2-3	TRBD2	NA	CASSSSGGMDTQYF	TGTGCCAGCAGCTCCAGCGGGGGGATGGATACGCAGTATTTT
TRBV7-2	16	TRBJ1-2	NA	NA	CASSLGLANTGDGYTF	TGTGCCAGCAGCTTAGGACTAGCAAACACCGGGGATGGCTACACCTTC
TRBV18	14	TRBJ2-7	NA	few	CASSPRTDPYEQYF	TGTGCCAGCTCTCCAAGGACGGACCCCTACGAGCAGTACTTC
TRBV4-3	15	TRBJ1-2	NA	NA	CASSQAGGGGYGYTF	TGCGCCAGCAGCCAAGCGGGAGGTGGTGGCTATGGCTACACCTTC
TRBV29-1	14	TRBJ1-2	NA	once	CSVEVTRAGYGYTF	TGCAGCGTTGAAGTAACCAGGGCCGGCTATGGCTACACCTTC
TRBV4-2	16	TRBJ2-1	TRBD2	few	CASSQEREGRVNEQFF	TGTGCCAGCAGCCAAGAACGGGAGGGCCGAGTGAATGAGCAGTTCTTC
TRBV29-1	15	TRBJ2-1	NA	NA	CSVSEGSSSYNEQFF	TGCAGCGTTTCCGAGGGTTCGAGCTCCTACAATGAGCAGTTCTTC
TRBV20-1	15	TRBJ2-1	NA	NA	CSARVEVDSYNEQFF	TGCAGTGCTAGAGTAGAGGTGGACTCCTACAATGAGCAGTTCTTC
TRBV10-3	17	TRBJ1-2	TRBD1	NA	CAISEETGQGNRYGYTF	TGTGCCATCAGTGAGGAAACGGGACAGGGAAATCGCTATGGCTACACCTTC
TRBV29-1	12	TRBJ1-5	NA	NA	CSVGYSNQPQHF	TGCAGCGTGGGGTACAGCAATCAGCCCCAGCATTTT
TRBV6-1	15	TRBJ2-7	TRBD2	NA	CASSEETSGSYEQYF	TGTGCCAGCAGTGAAGAGACTAGCGGTTCCTACGAGCAGTACTTC
TRBV20-1	16	TRBJ2-3	NA	NA	CSARDVVRGGTDTQYF	TGCAGTGCTAGAGATGTTGTCAGGGGAGGGACAGATACGCAGTATTTT
TRBV6-2/TRBV6-3	15	TRBJ2-5	TRBD1	NA	CASSYPRTGEETQYF	TGTGCCAGCAGTTACCCGCGGACAGGGGAAGAGACCCAGTACTTC
TRBV6-5	15	TRBJ2-7	TRBD1	once	CASTQPGQGSYEQYF	TGTGCCAGCACCCAACCGGGACAGGGGTCCTACGAGCAGTACTTC
TRBV28	17	TRBJ2-7	TRBD1	few	CASSLSRGRGWNYEQYF	TGTGCCAGCAGTTTAAGCAGGGGGCGCGGATGGAACTACGAGCAGTACTTC